Below are 11 T cell receptor beta chains sequenced from a single sample in a study of CD8 T cells in Susac syndrome. RNA amounts of about 0.45 to 1 ug underwent reverse transcription with random hexamers. From the immunoSEQ multiplex PCR reads, TCRdb called clonotypes with MiXCR, one entry per CDR3 protein. The sample holds approximately 70,000 distinct CDR3 sequences, more than 85% seen once. The sample was CD8+ T cells from PBMCs. Receptors originate from a human donor in good health.

This chain uses TRBV6-6 with TRBJ2-3; D may correspond to TRBD1 or TRBD2 (5 bases each). The CDR3 sequence is 14 residues long. Germline assignment: CDR1 MNHNY and CDR2 SVGAGI (reference sequence). The V end was cut by 4 bases, the J end by 1 base, with 9 bases between. As DNA, the CDR3 is TGTGCCAGCAGTTCCTGGGACCGCACAGATACGCAGTATTTT. It yields the protein CASSSWDRTDTQYF.

The chain has TRBV5-4 and TRBJ2-3; TRBD2 agrees at 13 bases. This CDR3 contains 19 residues. V shed 0 bases, J shed 0 bases, and the junction held 7 bases outside the gene matches. Germline V gene sequence: CDR1 SGHNT, CDR2 YYREEE (reference sequence). CDR3 in amino acids: CASSLVPTSGGSSTDTQYF. The CDR3, as DNA: TGTGCCAGCAGCTTGGTACCGACTAGCGGGGGGTCCAGCACAGATACGCAGTATTTT.

The V gene is TRBV24-1, the J gene TRBJ1-2, with TRBD1 identical over 10 bases. The germline V gene has CDR1 KGHDR and CDR2 SFDVKD. The CDR3 sequence is 16 residues long. The V and J ends lost 5 bases and 4 bases, in that order; junction bases with no gene match: 9. The CDR3 bases are TGTGCCACCAGTGCCGAGACAGGGGGCAGTGGCTATGGCTACACCTTC. It is translated as CATSAETGGSGYGYTF.

This clonotype was recorded a few times. The V gene is TRBV7-3, the J gene TRBJ2-3, with D perhaps assigned TRBD1 or TRBD2 (6 bases each). The CDR3 covers 18 residues. Trimming took off 1 base at V and 0 bases at J, with 17 bases between the two ends. CDR1 is SGHTA and CDR2 is FQGTGA in the germline V gene. CDR3 nucleotide sequence: TGTGCCAGCAGCTTAAGGGGGCGGGGATCCAGTAGCACAGATACGCAGTATTTT. This sequence encodes CASSLRGRGSSSTDTQYF. The full variable domain, its missing parts supplied by reference TRBV7-3 and TRBJ2-3, is GAGVSQTPSNKVTEKGKYVELRCDPISGHTALYWYRQSLGQGPEFLIYFQGTGAADDSGLPNDRFFAVRPEGSVSTLKIQRTERGDSAVYLCASSLRGRGSSSTDTQYFGPGTRLTVL.

This clonotype was observed once. V is TRBV28 and J is TRBJ1-5, with a tentative D call TRBD1 (6 bases). Germline CDR1 is MDHEN and CDR2 is SYDVKM. This CDR3 is 16 amino acids long. Trimming left V 1 base short and J 0 bases short, with 10 bases between. CDR3: CASSLSTGFSNQPQHF. The CDR3 nucleotides are TGTGCCAGCAGTTTATCCACAGGGTTTAGCAATCAGCCCCAGCATTTT.

V is TRBV28 and J is TRBJ1-6, with D perhaps TRBD1 (5 bases). The V and J ends lost 5 bases and 5 bases respectively, with 16 bases between them. Germline-derived CDR1 and CDR2 are MDHEN and SYDVKM. This CDR3 contains 16 residues. The CDR3 DNA is TGTGCCAGCAGTCCCCTGATGGAGGGGAATAATTCACCCCTCCACTTT. Its protein product is CASSPLMEGNNSPLHF.

This clonotype occurred once. This chain uses TRBV29-1 with TRBJ1-6; D remains unclear. Germline CDR1 is SQVTM and CDR2 is ANQGSEA. The CDR3 is 13 residues long. The V end was cut by 6 bases, the J end by 2 bases, with 8 bases between. This chain's CDR3 is CSVVDAYNSPLHF. The CDR3 nucleotides are TGCAGCGTAGTGGATGCCTATAATTCACCCCTCCACTTT.

The chain uses TRBV4-2 and TRBJ2-5; tentatively, D is TRBD1 or TRBD2 (5 bases each). Trimming cost V 1 base and J 3 bases, with 12 bases left between them. This CDR3 is built from 15 residues. CDR1 and CDR2 (germline): LGHNA, YNFKEQ. The CDR3 spells CASSQGPGPEETQYF. For the CDR3, the DNA is TGTGCCAGCAGCCAAGGACCGGGACCGGAAGAGACCCAGTACTTC.

The J gene is TRBJ2-5, the V gene TRBV29-1; D gene uncertain. This CDR3 comprises 12 residues. V dropped 4 bases and J dropped 1 base, with 7 bases sitting between them. CDR1 and CDR2 from the germline V gene are SQVTM and ANQGSEA. Written as DNA, the CDR3 is TGCAGCGTTGTCGAAGTCCAAGAGACCCAGTACTTC. This gives the protein CSVVEVQETQYF. Using reference TRBV29-1 and TRBJ2-5 for the parts outside the CDR3, the full variable domain is SAVISQKPSRDICQRGTSLTIQCQVDSQVTMMFWYRQQPGQSLTLIATANQGSEATYESGFVIDKFPISRPNLTFSTLTVSNMSPEDSSIYLCSVVEVQETQYFGPGTRLLVL.

This sequence joins TRBV13 and TRBJ2-7, with a tentative D call TRBD2 (6 bases). Germline V gives CDR1 PRHDT, CDR2 FYEKMQ (reference sequence). Trimming stripped 4 bases from V and 4 bases from J, with 14 bases between. This CDR3 has 14 amino acids. CDR3 sequence (DNA): TGTGCCAGCAGCTACTGGGGGGATGGGTACGAGCAGTACTTC. Its translation: CASSYWGDGYEQYF.

The chain has TRBV7-9 and TRBJ1-2; D is ambiguous. The CDR3 extends over 12 amino acids. Germline-derived CDR1 and CDR2 are SEHNR and FQNEAQ (reference sequence). Trimming took off 4 bases at V and 5 bases at J, with 8 bases between the two ends. The CDR3 reads CASSSTGYGYTF. For the CDR3, the DNA is TGTGCCAGCAGCTCGACGGGTTATGGCTACACCTTC.